This T cell receptor (beta chain) is from a study of long-term antiretroviral therapy in people with HIV. Study summary: The 2015 immediate-ART recommendation was preceded by the earliest samples by about a decade. The study's findings and limits: Transplant-donor-level diversity was not reached after ART, though diversity increased.

From germline, CDR1 is SNHLY and CDR2 FYNNEI. This CDR3 is built from 14 residues. V gave up 2 bases and J gave up 2 bases, with 10 bases separating them. This clone was seen a few times. Its antigen is currently unknown. Survey level was the resolution at which the v3.0 immunoSEQ assay ran. Data came from immunoSEQ multiplex PCR; TCRdb stores just in-frame clones and leaves some out. The table records 20,000 to 25,000 clones, over 70% of them present only once. All donors provided no fewer than one pre-ART and no fewer than two post-ART PBMC samples. This sequence joins TRBV2 and TRBJ2-7, with a possible D match to TRBD2 (5 bases). This material consisted of unsorted PBMCs, taken 0.3 years after starting antiretroviral therapy. The sequence derives from a man aged 45-65 years with HIV. CDR3 nucleotide sequence: TGTGCCAGCAGTGAATGGTCTAGCCCCTACGAGCAGTACTTC. Translated: CASSEWSSPYEQYF.